The 21 T cell receptor beta chains below come from one sample, sequenced in a study of persistence of HIV-infected CD4 T cells. The stimulus was an HIV-1 Gag 15-mer peptide pool, about 1 ug/peptide/mL. CD40L/CD69 double-negative CD45RO-high memory CD4+ T cells were collected. The libraries were made with immunoSEQ version 4 in survey mode. Profiling relied on immunoSEQ multiplex PCR, and the TCRdb table lists in-frame clones only, not all of them. The table shows around 30,000 clones, with 80% to 90% occurring only once. Their antigen targets remain unknown. The sequenced sample was CD4+ T cells sorted from PBMCs after approximately 19-hour stimulation, obtained from a patient who received antiretroviral therapy. Every receptor here comes from an adult woman with HIV who was CMV-seropositive.

The chain is built from TRBV6-5 and TRBJ1-3; D remains ambiguous. Germline CDR1 reads MNHEY; CDR2 reads SVGAGI. Trimming pared 5 bases from V and 0 bases from J, leaving 8 bases between. The CDR3 runs to 14 residues. CDR3 protein: CASSTHSSGNTIYF. The CDR3 region has the DNA TGTGCCAGCAGTACCCACAGCTCTGGAAACACCATATATTTT.

The V and J genes are TRBV7-3 and TRBJ1-6; 7 nucleotides agree with TRBD1. The CDR3 has 15 amino acids. V gave up 1 base and J gave up 10 bases; unmatched junction bases: 7. The germline CDR1 and CDR2 sequences are SGHTA and FQGTGA. CDR3 sequence: CASSLSGRGLSPLHF. Written as DNA, the CDR3 is TGTGCCAGCAGCTTAAGTGGGAGGGGGCTCTCACCCCTCCACTTT. The whole variable domain, remainder taken from reference TRBV7-3 and TRBJ1-6, is GAGVSQTPSNKVTEKGKYVELRCDPISGHTALYWYRQSLGQGPEFLIYFQGTGAADDSGLPNDRFFAVRPEGSVSTLKIQRTERGDSAVYLCASSLSGRGLSPLHFGNGTRLTVT.

V gene TRBV19 combines with J gene TRBJ1-1; D not certain. Germline V lookup: CDR1 LNHDA, CDR2 SQIVND (reference sequence). V lost 7 bases and J 5 bases, leaving 8 bases between the germline ends. The CDR3 sequence is 11 residues long. CDR3 coding DNA: TGTGCCAGTAAGGAGGCAACTGAAGCTTTCTTT. Translated: CASKEATEAFF.

In DNA, the CDR3 is TGTGCCAGTAGTTTCACACGGGACAGGGAAAACTATGGCAATCAGCCCCAGCATTTT. Amino acid sequence: CASSFTRDRENYGNQPQHF. J is TRBJ1-5 and V is TRBV19; the match to TRBD1 covers 9 bases. There are 19 residues in the CDR3. The germline CDR1 and CDR2 sequences are LNHDA and SQIVND (reference sequence). V was clipped by 5 bases and J by 2 bases; unmatched bases: 16.

The V and J genes are TRBV10-3 and TRBJ2-5; D is ambiguous. This CDR3 is built from 13 residues. V lost 4 bases to trimming and J lost 3 bases, with 9 bases between them. Germline CDR1 ENHRY, CDR2 SYGVKD. CDR3 amino acids: CAISVETEETQYF. CDR3 DNA sequence: TGTGCCATCAGTGTGGAGACTGAAGAGACCCAGTACTTC.

The chain carries TRBV9 and TRBJ2-7, with D possibly being TRBD1 (5 bases). Germline V gene sequence: CDR1 SGDLS, CDR2 YYNGEE. The ends were cut back, 3 bases at V and 4 bases at J, with 11 bases in the middle. The CDR3 contains 13 residues. In DNA form, the CDR3 reads TGTGCCAGCAGCGCCGCCCCAGGGTACGAGCAGTACTTC. Translating gives CASSAAPGYEQYF.

The chain carries TRBV6-1 and TRBJ2-7, with D possibly called TRBD1 or TRBD2 (5 bases each). The germline CDR1 and CDR2 sequences are MNHNS and SASEGT. Trimming pared 0 bases from V and 5 bases from J, leaving 14 bases between. The CDR3 length is 15 residues. This chain's CDR3 is CASSEAISGTDEQYF. The CDR3 nucleotides read TGTGCCAGCAGTGAAGCTATTTCAGGGACGGACGAGCAGTACTTC.

The gene calls are TRBV28 and TRBJ2-7; D could derive from TRBD1 or TRBD2 (5 bases each). The CDR3 is 15 residues long. V was clipped by 6 bases and J by 2 bases, with 17 bases between them. Germline V gene sequence: CDR1 MDHEN, CDR2 SYDVKM. In DNA form, the CDR3 reads TGTGCCAGCAGATATTACTCCGGGACCACCTACGAGCAGTACTTC. Amino acid sequence: CASRYYSGTTYEQYF.

This clone was counted a single time. V usage is TRBV18 and J usage is TRBJ2-6; tentatively, D is TRBD1 (6 bases). The length of the CDR3 is 15 residues. The V end was cut by 2 bases, the J end by 2 bases, with 7 bases between. From germline, CDR1 is KGHSH and CDR2 LQKENI. As DNA, the CDR3 is TGTGCCAGCTCACCAAGGGGGACTGGGGCCAACGTCCTGACTTTC. It encodes CASSPRGTGANVLTF.

The chain has TRBV18 and TRBJ1-5; 7 bases align to TRBD1. This CDR3 region has 16 residues. Trimming at V came to 1 base and at J to 5 bases, leaving 8 bases not matched to a gene. Germline assignment: CDR1 KGHSH and CDR2 LQKENI. This chain's CDR3 is CASSPRDRARHQPQHF. The DNA for the CDR3 is TGTGCCAGCTCACCACGTGACAGGGCCCGACATCAGCCCCAGCATTTT.

As DNA, the CDR3 is TGTGCCAGCAGCTGGAGGGTACAAGAGACCCAGTACTTC. Its protein product is CASSWRVQETQYF. The J gene is TRBJ2-5, the V gene TRBV7-2, with TRBD2 as a possible D gene (6 bases). Trimming removed 4 bases at V and 2 bases at J, with 8 bases between. In germline, CDR1 is SGHTA, CDR2 FQGNSA. The length of the CDR3 is 13 residues.

The table lists this clone with a few counts. This sequence joins TRBV21-1 and TRBJ1-1. TRBV21-1 is described as a pseudogene. The CDR3 is 17 residues long. CDR3 residues: CASSKGGSLNSNTEAFF. The CDR3 nucleotides are TGTGCCAGCAGCAAAGGCGGCAGTCTAAATTCGAACACTGAAGCTTTCTTT.

Comment on this clone: The sample holds other DNA sequences that translate to the same CDR3. CDR3 nucleotide sequence: TGTGCCAGCAGCGGACGGAACACCGGGGAGCTGTTTTTT. Translation gives CASSGRNTGELFF. The chain carries TRBV9 and TRBJ2-2; D uncertain. Germline V gene lookup returns CDR1 SGDLS and CDR2 YYNGEE. The CDR3 has 13 amino acids. The V and J ends lost 3 bases and 1 base respectively, with 4 bases between them.

CDR3 sequence: CATNSGTGAYEQYF. Written as DNA, the CDR3 is TGTGCCACGAACTCCGGGACAGGGGCCTACGAGCAGTACTTC. This chain uses TRBV10-3 with TRBJ2-7; 10 nucleotides align to TRBD1. Trimming at V came to 10 bases and at J to 2 bases, leaving 8 bases not matched to a gene. The length of the CDR3 is 14 residues. Germline V gene data show CDR1 as ENHRY and CDR2 as SYGVKD.

CDR3 in amino acids: CATSGRGFDYGYTF. CDR3 DNA sequence: TGTGCCACCAGTGGGCGGGGATTCGACTATGGCTACACCTTC. V is TRBV24-1 and J is TRBJ1-2; the D is unclear. This CDR3 comprises 14 residues. The germline CDR1 and CDR2 sequences are KGHDR and SFDVKD. With 5 bases removed from V and 3 bases from J, the gap between germline ends came to 12 bases.

The V and J genes are TRBV30 and TRBJ2-2, with no clear D. The germline CDR1 and CDR2 sequences are GTSNPN and SVGIG (reference sequence). V dropped 1 base and J dropped 4 bases, with 7 bases sitting between them. This CDR3 comprises 13 residues. CDR3 protein: CAWSAQGTGELFF. CDR3 bases: TGTGCCTGGAGTGCCCAAGGCACCGGGGAGCTGTTTTTT.

This clone was recorded a few times. The J gene is TRBJ1-5, the V gene TRBV12-5; D unresolved. Per the germline V gene, CDR1 is LGHNT and CDR2 is FRNRAP. Trimming cost V 1 base and J 9 bases, with 19 bases left between them. The CDR3 sequence is 16 residues long. CDR3 sequence (DNA): TGTGCTAGTGGTTTGGAGCCCTCGGCTGCCGGGCGGCCCCAGCATTTT. The encoded protein is CASGLEPSAAGRPQHF.

The chain joins TRBV7-6 to TRBJ2-5; D might be TRBD2 (6 bases). Germline CDR1 and CDR2: SGHVS and FNYEAQ. The CDR3 runs 13 residues. Trimming cost V 5 bases and J 5 bases, with 12 bases left between them. The CDR3: CASSPRGKETQYF. In nucleotides, the CDR3 is TGTGCCAGCAGCCCCCGGGGGAAGGAGACCCAGTACTTC.

The chain links TRBV4-3 to TRBJ1-1; 8 nucleotides align to TRBD1. Germline CDR1 and CDR2: LGHNA and YSLEER. Trimming at V came to 0 bases and at J to 12 bases, leaving 6 bases not matched to a gene. The CDR3 sequence is 13 residues long. The CDR3 here is CASSQEDRGWTFF. The CDR3 DNA follows: TGCGCCAGCAGCCAAGAAGACAGGGGTTGGACTTTCTTT.

V gene TRBV27 combines with J gene TRBJ1-1; a possible D gene is TRBD1 (5 bases). Germline-derived CDR1 and CDR2 are MNHEY and SMNVEV (reference sequence). The CDR3 covers 16 residues. V was trimmed by 4 bases and J by 0 bases, leaving 15 bases between them. DNA for the CDR3: TGTGCCAGCAGTTCCTGGGGGGTGCAATTGAACACTGAAGCTTTCTTT. This sequence encodes CASSSWGVQLNTEAFF.

CDR3 sequence: CASSWAISGGDTQYF. The CDR3 DNA reads as TGTGCCAGCAGCTGGGCCATTAGCGGGGGAGATACGCAGTATTTT. This chain uses TRBV7-2 with TRBJ2-3, with TRBD2 matching 9 bases. The germline gives CDR1 SGHTA, CDR2 FQGNSA. The CDR3 spans 15 residues. Unmatched junction bases numbered 7, after V lost 4 bases and J lost 5 bases.